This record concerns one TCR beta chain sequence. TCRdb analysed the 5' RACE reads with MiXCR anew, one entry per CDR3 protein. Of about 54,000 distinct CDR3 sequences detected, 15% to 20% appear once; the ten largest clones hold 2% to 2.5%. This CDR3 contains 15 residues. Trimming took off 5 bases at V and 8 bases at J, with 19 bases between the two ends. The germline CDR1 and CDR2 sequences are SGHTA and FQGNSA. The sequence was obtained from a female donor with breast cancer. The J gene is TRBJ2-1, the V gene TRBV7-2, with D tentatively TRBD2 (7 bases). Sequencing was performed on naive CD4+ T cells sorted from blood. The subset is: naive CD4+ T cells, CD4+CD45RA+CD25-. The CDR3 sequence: CASSAWDKGGDEQFF. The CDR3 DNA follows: TGTGCCAGCAGCGCCTGGGACAAGGGAGGGGATGAGCAGTTCTTC.